The next 19 T cell receptor beta chains were all read from a single sample in a study of T cells expressing NK-cell markers. TCRdb reprocessed the 5' RACE reads, with one entry per CDR3 protein and no DNA. Here the sample table reports about 150,000 distinct CDR3 sequences. The material sequenced was blood T cells: a sorted CD56 or NKG2C T cell subset, CD4+ or CD8+ T cells, or bulk PBMC T cells (not recorded which). The receptors come from a man aged 18 to 69 in good health.

The chain has TRBV12-5 and TRBJ2-5. CDR1 and CDR2 from the germline V gene are LGHNT and FRNRAP. The CDR3 has 11 residues. CDR3 sequence: CASGWEETQYF.

The chain employs TRBV3-1 and TRBJ2-7; TCRdb names TRBD1, which stays unverified in the absence of DNA. Germline V gene data show CDR1 as LGHDT and CDR2 as YNNKEL (reference sequence). CDR3 length equals 13 residues. CDR3 amino acids: CASGQGFVYEQYF.

The chain couples TRBV20-1 to TRBJ2-3. In germline, CDR1 is DFQATT, CDR2 SNEGSKA (reference sequence). The CDR3 runs to 14 residues. The CDR3 is CSALHMTSTDTQYF.

This sequence joins TRBV7-9 and TRBJ2-4. The CDR3 has 15 amino acids. Germline V CDR1 and CDR2: SEHNR, FQNEAQ (reference sequence). CDR3 sequence reads: CASSLSYGAKNIQYF.

The chain uses TRBV2 and TRBJ2-3; the D call from TCRdb, TRBD2, cannot be confirmed without DNA. The CDR3 sequence is 19 residues long. The germline V gene has CDR1 SNHLY and CDR2 FYNNEI. The CDR3: CASSERAGLAGVPGDTQYF. Based on the CDR3 plus reference TRBV2 and TRBJ2-3, the full variable domain is EPEVTQTPSHQVTQMGQEVILRCVPISNHLYFYWYRQILGQKVEFLVSFYNNEISEKSEIFDDQFSVERPDGSNFTLKIRSTKLEDSAMYFCASSERAGLAGVPGDTQYFGPGTRLTVL.

The chain recombines TRBV10-3 with TRBJ2-7. Per germline, CDR1 ENHRY and CDR2 SYGVKD. This CDR3 is built from 14 residues. This CDR3 is CAVTRSRGLYEQYF.

The chain links TRBV27 to TRBJ2-7; the TCRdb D gene call, TRBD1, has no DNA to confirm it. CDR1 and CDR2 from the germline V gene are MNHEY and SMNVEV (reference sequence). The CDR3 is 15 amino acids. CDR3 sequence reads: CASSFGGGQSYEQYF.

This chain links TRBV19 with TRBJ1-3. Germline CDR1 is LNHDA and CDR2 is SQIVND (reference sequence). The CDR3 extends over 15 amino acids. The CDR3 is CASSIVKESGNTIYF. Combining the CDR3 with reference TRBV19 and TRBJ1-3 gives the whole variable domain DGGITQSPKYLFRKEGQNVTLSCEQNLNHDAMYWYRQDPGQGLRLIYYSQIVNDFQKGDIAEGYSVSREKKESFPLTVTSAQKNPTAFYLCASSIVKESGNTIYFGEGSWLTVV.

This chain connects TRBV27 to TRBJ2-4; TCRdb's D call of TRBD1 is untestable without DNA. CDR3 length: 16 amino acids. Germline lookup yields CDR1 MNHEY and CDR2 SMNVEV (reference sequence). The CDR3 spells CASSPRTGLAKNIQYF.

The rearrangement links TRBV19 to TRBJ1-2; TCRdb picks TRBD1, but there is no DNA to check that call. CDR1 and CDR2 (germline): LNHDA, SQIVND (reference sequence). The CDR3 consists of 14 residues. The CDR3 loop is CASNTGQAPLGYTF. The entire variable domain, with the rest obtained from reference TRBV19 and TRBJ1-2, is as follows: DGGITQSPKYLFRKEGQNVTLSCEQNLNHDAMYWYRQDPGQGLRLIYYSQIVNDFQKGDIAEGYSVSREKKESFPLTVTSAQKNPTAFYLCASNTGQAPLGYTFGSGTRLTVV.

The chain combines TRBV29-1 with TRBJ2-1; TCRdb selects TRBD1, and the lack of DNA leaves this call unchecked. The CDR3 is 14 residues long. The V gene's germline CDR1 is SQVTM and CDR2 ANQGSEA. CDR3 loop: CSVERGTGGIEQFF.

This sequence joins TRBV3-1 and TRBJ2-7. The CDR3 loop spans 13 amino acids. Germline CDR1 is LGHDT and CDR2 is YNNKEL (reference sequence). The CDR3 loop reads CASSQDDDEEQYF.

The V and J genes are TRBV12-3 or TRBV12-4 and TRBJ2-7. The CDR3 is made up of 11 amino acids. The CDR3 reads CASSLGRSAYF.

The chain is built from TRBV7-6 and TRBJ2-5; TCRdb indicates TRBD1, and absent DNA this call remains unverified. Germline V lookup: CDR1 SGHVS, CDR2 FNYEAQ. CDR3 length: 14 amino acids. The CDR3 here is CASSSGTEQETQYF.

The chain carries TRBV6-5 and TRBJ2-1; the TCRdb call, TRBD2, lacks DNA for checking. CDR1 and CDR2 from the germline V gene are MNHEY and SVGAGI. The CDR3 runs to 15 residues. The CDR3 region is CASSYGGGASGEQFF.

The chain has TRBV5-8 and TRBJ2-1; there is no DNA to check the TCRdb D call of TRBD1. CDR1 SGHTS and CDR2 YDEGEE come from the germline V gene. There are 14 residues in the CDR3. This CDR3 reads CASSLNSGFNEQFF.

The chain couples TRBV12-3 or TRBV12-4 to TRBJ1-1. CDR3 length: 13 residues. The CDR3 is CASSFPANTEAFF.

This chain joins TRBV2 and TRBJ1-5; TCRdb returns TRBD1, unconfirmable since there is no DNA. CDR3 length equals 15 residues. Germline lookup yields CDR1 SNHLY and CDR2 FYNNEI. CDR3 loop: CASRDKTGTYQPQHF.

This rearrangement joins TRBV4-1 to TRBJ2-1; without DNA, the TCRdb call of TRBD1 cannot be checked. CDR3 length: 16 residues. Germline V gives CDR1 MGHRA, CDR2 YSYEKL. The CDR3 loop reads CASSQPGGHAYNEQFF.